One sample yielded the 15 T cell receptor beta chains listed below, sequenced in a study of T cell clonality in common variable immunodeficiency. No antigens are known for them. The study's findings and limits: Common variable immunodeficiency TCR beta sequences reportedly had fewer deletions and N-nucleotide insertions.

Assay: immunoSEQ multiplex PCR; the TCRdb copy retains only in-frame clones and omits some. The data show 15,000 to 20,000 clones, with none appearing a single time. The sequencing sample was made of peripheral blood mononuclear cells. The receptor source for this set is a human donor with common variable immunodeficiency.

A note on this clone: The sequence runs out 3 residues before the end of the CDR3; the remainder is reconstructed from the germline J gene. V and J are TRBV7-9 and TRBJ2-3, with D unclear. V was clipped by 4 bases and J by 0 bases, with 5 bases between them. Germline V gene sequence: CDR1 SEHNR, CDR2 FQNEAQ (reference sequence). The CDR3 is made up of 13 amino acids. The sequenced part of the CDR3 DNA is TGTGCCAGCAGCTCCCTTAGCACAGATACG. It codes for CASSSLSTDT. The full CDR3 is CASSSLSTDTQYF.

This clone was counted between two and nine times. The missing CDR3 end, 3 residues past where the read stops, is filled in from the germline J gene. The J gene is TRBJ2-7, the V gene TRBV6-2 or TRBV6-3; 10 nucleotides line up with TRBD2. Trimming took 1 base from V and 6 from J; bases not matched to a gene: 6. The CDR3 totals 15 residues. In germline, CDR1 is MNHEY, CDR2 SVGEGT. The CDR3 DNA, read in part, is TGTGCCAGCAGTTACTTGAGCGGGAGGGTTCCCGAG. Translation gives CASSYLSGRVPE. Given in full, the CDR3 is CASSYLSGRVPEQYF.

In this sample, this clone turned up a few times. The missing CDR3 end, 3 residues past where the read stops, is filled in from the germline J gene. This chain uses TRBV6-7 with TRBJ2-5; D uncertain. TRBV6-7 is an open reading frame, and its role is uncertain. V was clipped by 0 bases and J by 0 bases, with 11 bases between them. The CDR3 has 16 residues. The sequenced part of the CDR3 DNA is TGTGCCAGCAGTTACTCATCCACTGAGTACCAAGAGACC. Translation: CASSYSSTEYQET. The whole CDR3 is CASSYSSTEYQETQYF.

In regard to this clone: The read stops 3 residues short of the end of the CDR3; the missing end is completed from the germline J gene. This chain uses TRBV7-9 with TRBJ2-2; maybe TRBD2 (5 bases). The CDR3 consists of 15 residues. Germline V gene data show CDR1 as SEHNR and CDR2 as FQNEAQ (reference sequence). Trimming cost V 1 base and J 5 bases, with 11 bases left between them. The CDR3 bases that were read are TGTGCCAGCAGCTTAGGAGGACTCAAAACCGGGGAG. As protein: CASSLGGLKTGE. The entire CDR3 protein is CASSLGGLKTGELFF.

Note on this clone: The read is 3 residues too short to cover the CDR3 end, so that end is filled in from the germline J gene. The chain links TRBV7-7 to TRBJ2-5; TRBD1 might be the D (6 bases). The CDR3 has 16 residues. Trimming pared 1 base from V and 5 bases from J, leaving 17 bases between. CDR1 is SSHAT and CDR2 is FNYEAQ in the germline V gene (reference sequence). Partial CDR3 DNA: TGTGCCAGCAGCTTAGGTCGGTTCAGGGGTCCGGAGACC. It encodes CASSLGRFRGPET. The full-length CDR3 reads as CASSLGRFRGPETQYF.

Of note for this clone: Coverage ceases 3 residues before the CDR3 finishes, and the germline J gene fills in the end. The J gene is TRBJ2-1, the V gene TRBV2, with 7 bases lining up with TRBD2. CDR3 length: 14 amino acids. Germline CDR1 reads SNHLY; CDR2 reads FYNNEI. The J segment lost 9 bases and the V segment lost 4 bases, leaving 9 bases of the junction unmatched. CDR3 region: CASSASRGGGEQFF. The sequenced CDR3 bases are TGTGCCAGCAGTGCCTCGCGGGGCGGGGGTGAG.

Concerning this clone: The DNA ends 3 residues before the CDR3 does, and the rest of the CDR3 is filled in from the germline J gene. The chain employs TRBV7-2 and TRBJ2-5; no clear D gene. Trimming took 3 bases from V and 5 from J, leaving 10 bases between them. Germline V gene sequence: CDR1 SGHTA, CDR2 FQGNSA. The CDR3 covers 13 residues. Incomplete CDR3 DNA: TGTGCCAGCAGCTTGAGCGTCCGGGAGACC. As protein: CASSLSVRET. The whole CDR3 reads CASSLSVRETQYF.

In the case of this clone: The CDR3 end is not reached by the read, which stops 3 residues before it; the germline J gene fills it in. This chain links TRBV20-1 with TRBJ2-5; perhaps TRBD2 as D (7 bases). CDR1 and CDR2 from the germline V gene are DFQATT and SNEGSKA (reference sequence). The V end was cut by 6 bases, the J end by 2 bases, with 22 bases between. This CDR3 has 16 amino acids. The DNA read from the CDR3 is TGCAGTGCCACCATCGGGGCGGGGGCCCTTCAAGAGACC. Translating gives CSATIGAGALQET. The complete CDR3 sequence is CSATIGAGALQETQYF.

As to this clone: With the read ending 3 residues before the CDR3 end, the germline J gene is used to fill in that end. The rearrangement links TRBV6-1 to TRBJ2-7; 7 nucleotides match TRBD1. The CDR3 spans 16 residues. Per the germline V gene, CDR1 is MNHNS and CDR2 is SASEGT. V gave up 1 base and J gave up 0 bases; unmatched junction bases: 6. CDR3 DNA (partial): TGTGCCAGCAGTGAAGTGGTGACAGGGAGCTCCTACGAG. This encodes CASSEVVTGSSYE. The full CDR3 is CASSEVVTGSSYEQYF.

This clone was found many times. The CDR3 end lies 3 residues beyond the end of the read and is filled in from the germline J gene. The chain joins TRBV6-9 to TRBJ2-4, with 12 bases lining up with TRBD1. The CDR3 loop spans 18 amino acids. CDR1 and CDR2 from the germline V gene are MNHGY and SVAAGI. V trimming: 2 bases; J trimming: 1 base; junction bases outside the gene matches: 6. The CDR3 bases that were read are TGTGCCAGCAGTTATAGTCGGGACAGGGGGCTTGCCAAAAACATT. Translated: CASSYSRDRGLAKNI. The whole CDR3 protein reads CASSYSRDRGLAKNIQYF.

This clone qualifies as medium-sized. The CDR3 end falls 3 residues outside the read, so it is completed with the germline J gene. This chain uses TRBV19 with TRBJ1-5, with D possibly TRBD1 on 5 matching bases. CDR1 and CDR2 (germline): LNHDA, SQIVND (reference sequence). The CDR3 runs 17 residues. V gave up 0 bases and J gave up 2 bases, with 14 bases separating them. CDR3 loop: CASSIEDTTGRNQPQHF. The CDR3 bases that were read are TGTGCCAGTAGTATAGAGGACACTACGGGCCGCAATCAGCCC.

This clone was counted a few times. The CDR3 end lies 3 residues beyond the end of the read and is filled in from the germline J gene. The chain uses TRBV18 and TRBJ1-3; D not resolved. V was shortened by 2 bases and J by 2 bases, with 10 bases between the two germline ends. This CDR3 is 15 amino acids long. Germline V lookup: CDR1 KGHSH, CDR2 LQKENI. The CDR3 is CASSPEVFAGNTIYF. CDR3 DNA (partial): TGTGCCAGCTCACCAGAGGTATTCGCTGGAAACACC.

As to this clone: The CDR3 goes on 3 residues after the read ends, and that part is filled in from the germline J gene. The chain carries TRBV30 and TRBJ1-1; a possible D gene is TRBD1 (6 bases). Germline V gene data show CDR1 as GTSNPN and CDR2 as SVGIG (reference sequence). The length of the CDR3 is 15 residues. Trimming removed 5 bases from V and 6 bases from J, with 22 bases in between. The CDR3 spells CAWGATQGLIPEAFF. The CDR3 bases that were read are TGTGCCTGGGGGGCCACACAGGGTCTGATTCCTGAA.

This clone appeared a few times. The sequence runs out 3 residues before the end of the CDR3; the remainder is reconstructed from the germline J gene. V and J are TRBV20-1 and TRBJ2-7; tentative D call: TRBD1 (6 bases). Germline V lookup: CDR1 DFQATT, CDR2 SNEGSKA (reference sequence). V was pared by 3 bases and J by 0 bases, with 9 bases between. The CDR3 runs 13 residues. The CDR3 here is CSARTGASYEQYF. CDR3 DNA (partial): TGCAGTGCTAGGACAGGTGCCTCCTACGAG.

This clone was observed a few times. The CDR3 goes on 3 residues after the read ends, and that part is filled in from the germline J gene. V and J are TRBV5-6 and TRBJ2-3, with TRBD1 matching over 9 bases. The V gene end was trimmed by 3 bases and the J gene end by 3 bases; junction bases not matched to a gene: 5. Germline loops: CDR1 SGHDT, CDR2 YYEEEE. There are 15 residues in the CDR3. The CDR3 sequence: CASSSETGGTDTQYF. The covered CDR3 bases are TGTGCCAGCAGCTCGGAGACAGGGGGAACAGATACG.